This TCR gamma chain appears in the sequencing data of a study of Vδ1+ human thymocytes. Overall study results and limits: Highly polyclonal TRG and TRD repertoires with Gaussian CDR3 length distributions appeared in thymus. Despite high sort purity, about 20% of thymic T cell receptor delta sequences were Vdelta2.

Regarding this clone: The antigen remains undetermined. The same CDR3 is also encoded by other DNA sequences in this sample.

Alphabeta T cells were depleted, then CD3+ Vdelta1+ Vdelta2- thymocytes were FACS-sorted. V lost 0 bases and J lost 6; bases outside the gene matches: 5. This CDR3 has 13 amino acids. Germline-derived CDR1 and CDR2 are VINAFY and YDVSNSKD. Sequences come from RNA converted to cDNA by reverse transcription. Pooled V-gene forward primers with one constant-region reverse primer generated the CDR3 amplicons by multiplex PCR. TCRdb ran CATT on the multiplex PCR reads. The table has 9,000 or so gamma-chain clones, approximately 55% seen once. Sequencing was performed on Vdelta1+ gamma-delta thymocytes from the thymus. The subset is: FACS-sorted CD3+ TCRalphabeta- TCRVdelta1+ TCRVdelta2- thymocytes. This TCR came from a girl under two years old who had congenital heart surgery. The gene calls are TRGV5 and TRGJ1 or TRGJ2. TCRdb supplies no J gene; here it was assigned by aligning the nucleotide sequence to germline. CDR3 amino acids: CATWDRLFYKKLF. The CDR3 DNA sequence: TGTGCCACCTGGGACAGGCTCTTTTATAAGAAACTCTTT.